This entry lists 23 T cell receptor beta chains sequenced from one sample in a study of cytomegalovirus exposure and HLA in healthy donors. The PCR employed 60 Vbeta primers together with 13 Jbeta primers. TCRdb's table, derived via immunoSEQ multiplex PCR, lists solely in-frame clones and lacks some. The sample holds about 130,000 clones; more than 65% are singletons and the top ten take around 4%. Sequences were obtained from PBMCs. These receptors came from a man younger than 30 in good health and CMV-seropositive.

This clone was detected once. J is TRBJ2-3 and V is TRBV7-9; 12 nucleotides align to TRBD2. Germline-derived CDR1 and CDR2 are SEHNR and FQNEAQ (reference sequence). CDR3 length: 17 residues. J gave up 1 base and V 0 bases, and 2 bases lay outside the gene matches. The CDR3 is CASSLAASGRGTDTQYF. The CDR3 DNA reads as TGTGCCAGCAGCTTAGCGGCTAGCGGGAGGGGCACAGATACGCAGTATTTT.

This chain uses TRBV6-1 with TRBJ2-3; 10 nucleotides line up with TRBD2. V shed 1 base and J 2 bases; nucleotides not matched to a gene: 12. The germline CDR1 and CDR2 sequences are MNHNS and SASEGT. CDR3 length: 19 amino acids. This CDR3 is CASSEGVRKRGGHTDTQYF. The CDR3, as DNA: TGTGCCAGCAGTGAAGGGGTACGAAAGCGGGGGGGACACACAGATACGCAGTATTTT.

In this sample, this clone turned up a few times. CDR3 region: CASSFHGSSYEQYF. As DNA, the CDR3 is TGTGCCAGCAGCTTCCACGGGAGCTCCTACGAGCAGTACTTC. This sequence joins TRBV7-2 and TRBJ2-7, with a weak D call TRBD2 (6 bases). Germline V lookup: CDR1 SGHTA, CDR2 FQGNSA. The CDR3 contains 14 residues. Trimming left V 3 bases short and J 0 bases short, with 9 bases between.

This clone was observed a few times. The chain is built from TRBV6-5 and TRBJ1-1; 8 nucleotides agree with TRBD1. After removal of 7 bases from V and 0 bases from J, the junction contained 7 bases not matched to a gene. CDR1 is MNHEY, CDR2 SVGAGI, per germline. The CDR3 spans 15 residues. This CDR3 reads CASNLGQGMNTEAFF. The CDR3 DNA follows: TGTGCCAGCAACCTAGGACAGGGAATGAACACTGAAGCTTTCTTT.

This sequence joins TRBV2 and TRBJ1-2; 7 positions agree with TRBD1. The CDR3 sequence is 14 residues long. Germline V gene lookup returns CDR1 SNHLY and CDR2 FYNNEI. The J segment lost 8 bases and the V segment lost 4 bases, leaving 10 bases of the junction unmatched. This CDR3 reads CASSVRGLGEGYTF. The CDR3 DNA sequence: TGTGCCAGCAGTGTCAGGGGGTTAGGAGAAGGCTACACCTTC.

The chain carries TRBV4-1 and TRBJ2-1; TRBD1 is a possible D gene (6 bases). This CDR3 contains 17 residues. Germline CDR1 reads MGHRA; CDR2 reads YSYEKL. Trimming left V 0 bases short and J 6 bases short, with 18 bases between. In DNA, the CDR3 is TGCGCCAGCAGCCAAGATCCTCAGACAGGCATCCCCAATGAGCAGTTCTTC. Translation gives CASSQDPQTGIPNEQFF.

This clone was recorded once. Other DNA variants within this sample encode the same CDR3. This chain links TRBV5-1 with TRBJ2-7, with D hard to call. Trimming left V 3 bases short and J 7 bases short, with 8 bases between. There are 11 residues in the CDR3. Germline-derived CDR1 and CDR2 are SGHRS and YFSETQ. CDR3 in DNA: TGCGCCAGCAGCTCGTCCGGGGAGCAGTACTTC. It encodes CASSSSGEQYF.

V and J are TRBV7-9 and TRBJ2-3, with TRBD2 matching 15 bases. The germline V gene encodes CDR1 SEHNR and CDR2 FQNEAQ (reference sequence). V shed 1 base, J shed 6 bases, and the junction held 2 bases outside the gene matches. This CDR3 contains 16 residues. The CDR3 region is CASSLGGLAGGDTQYF. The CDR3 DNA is TGTGCCAGCAGCTTAGGAGGACTAGCGGGGGGGGATACGCAGTATTTT.

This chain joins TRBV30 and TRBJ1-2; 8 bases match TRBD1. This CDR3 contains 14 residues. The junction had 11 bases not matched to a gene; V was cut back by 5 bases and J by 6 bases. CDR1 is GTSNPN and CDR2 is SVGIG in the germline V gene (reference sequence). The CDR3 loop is CAWGRQGSLDGYTF. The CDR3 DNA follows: TGTGCCTGGGGTAGACAGGGGAGTTTAGATGGCTACACCTTC.

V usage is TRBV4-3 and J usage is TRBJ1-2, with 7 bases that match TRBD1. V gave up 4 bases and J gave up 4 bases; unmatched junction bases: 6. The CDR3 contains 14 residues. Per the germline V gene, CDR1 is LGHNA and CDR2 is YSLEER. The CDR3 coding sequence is TGCGCCAGCAGCCCCCCAGGGGGAGGCTATGGCTACACCTTC. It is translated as CASSPPGGGYGYTF.

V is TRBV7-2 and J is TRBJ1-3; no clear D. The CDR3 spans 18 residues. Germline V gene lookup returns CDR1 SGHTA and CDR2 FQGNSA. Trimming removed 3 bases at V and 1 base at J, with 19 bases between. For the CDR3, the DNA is TGTGCCAGCAGCTTGGAGGGCCCGCGGGTTAGGTCTGGAAACACCATATATTTT. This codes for CASSLEGPRVRSGNTIYF.

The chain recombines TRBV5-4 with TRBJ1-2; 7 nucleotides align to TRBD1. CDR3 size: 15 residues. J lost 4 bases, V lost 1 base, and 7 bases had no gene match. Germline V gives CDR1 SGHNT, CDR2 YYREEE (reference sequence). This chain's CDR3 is CASSLLGGTAYGYTF. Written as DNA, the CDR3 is TGTGCCAGCAGCTTGTTAGGTGGGACAGCCTATGGCTACACCTTC.

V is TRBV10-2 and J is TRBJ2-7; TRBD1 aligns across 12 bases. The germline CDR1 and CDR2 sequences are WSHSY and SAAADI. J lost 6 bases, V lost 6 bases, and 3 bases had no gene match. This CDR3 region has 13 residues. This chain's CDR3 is CASRGTGGGEQYF. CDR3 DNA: TGCGCCAGCAGGGGGACAGGGGGCGGCGAGCAGTACTTC.

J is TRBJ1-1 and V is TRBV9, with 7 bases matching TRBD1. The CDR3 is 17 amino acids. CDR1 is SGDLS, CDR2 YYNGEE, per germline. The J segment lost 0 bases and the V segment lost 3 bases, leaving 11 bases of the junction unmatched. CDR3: CASSDRDSLIMNTEAFF. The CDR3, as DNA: TGTGCCAGCAGCGACAGGGACAGCCTTATCATGAACACTGAAGCTTTCTTT.

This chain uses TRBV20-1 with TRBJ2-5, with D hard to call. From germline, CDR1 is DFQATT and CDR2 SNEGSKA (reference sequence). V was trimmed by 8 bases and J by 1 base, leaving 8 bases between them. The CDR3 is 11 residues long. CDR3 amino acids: CSHAVQETQYF. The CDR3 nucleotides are TGCAGTCACGCGGTCCAAGAGACCCAGTACTTC.

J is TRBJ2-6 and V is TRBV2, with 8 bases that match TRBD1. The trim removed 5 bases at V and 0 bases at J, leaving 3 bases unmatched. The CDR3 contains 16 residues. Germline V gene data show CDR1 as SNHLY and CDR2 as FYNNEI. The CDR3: CASSKDRASGANVLTF. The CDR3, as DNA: TGTGCCAGCAGTAAGGACAGGGCCTCTGGGGCCAACGTCCTGACTTTC.

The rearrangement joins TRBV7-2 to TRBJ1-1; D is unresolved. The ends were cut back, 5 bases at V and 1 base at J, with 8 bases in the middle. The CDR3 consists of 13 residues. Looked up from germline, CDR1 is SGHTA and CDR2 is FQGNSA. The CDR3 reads CASSLRQNTEAFF. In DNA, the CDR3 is TGTGCCAGCAGCCTAAGACAGAACACTGAAGCTTTCTTT.

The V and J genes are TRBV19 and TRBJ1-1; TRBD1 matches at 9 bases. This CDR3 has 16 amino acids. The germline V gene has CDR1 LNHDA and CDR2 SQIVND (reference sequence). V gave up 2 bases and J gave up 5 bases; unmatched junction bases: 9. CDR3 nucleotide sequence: TGTGCCAGTAGTATACCCTGGGGGACAGGGAGGACTGAAGCTTTCTTT. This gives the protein CASSIPWGTGRTEAFF.

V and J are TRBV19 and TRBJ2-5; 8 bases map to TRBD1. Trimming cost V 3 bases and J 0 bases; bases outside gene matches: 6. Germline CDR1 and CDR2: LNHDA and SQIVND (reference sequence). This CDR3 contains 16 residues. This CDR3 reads CASSIRTGTDQETQYF. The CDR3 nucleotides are TGTGCCAGTAGTATTAGGACAGGGACAGACCAAGAGACCCAGTACTTC.

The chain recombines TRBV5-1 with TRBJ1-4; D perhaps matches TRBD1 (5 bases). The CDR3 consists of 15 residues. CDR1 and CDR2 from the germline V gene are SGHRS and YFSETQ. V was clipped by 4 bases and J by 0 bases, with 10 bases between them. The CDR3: CASSPGEPTNEKLFF. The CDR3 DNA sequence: TGCGCCAGCAGCCCGGGGGAACCAACTAATGAAAAACTGTTTTTT.

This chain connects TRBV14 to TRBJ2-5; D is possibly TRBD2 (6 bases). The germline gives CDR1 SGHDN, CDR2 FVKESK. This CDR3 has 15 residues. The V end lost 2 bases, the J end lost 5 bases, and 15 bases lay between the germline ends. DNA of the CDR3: TGTGCCAGCAGCCAACGGGGGATCTTTGGGGAGACCCAGTACTTC. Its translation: CASSQRGIFGETQYF.

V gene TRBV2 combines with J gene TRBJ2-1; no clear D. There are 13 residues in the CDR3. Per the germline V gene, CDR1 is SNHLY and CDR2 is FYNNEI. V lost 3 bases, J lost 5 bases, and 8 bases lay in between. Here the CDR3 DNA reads TGTGCCAGCAGTGACAGGCAGGACAATGAGCAGTTCTTC. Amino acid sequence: CASSDRQDNEQFF. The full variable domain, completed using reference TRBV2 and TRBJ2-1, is EPEVTQTPSHQVTQMGQEVILRCVPISNHLYFYWYRQILGQKVEFLVSFYNNEISEKSEIFDDQFSVERPDGSNFTLKIRSTKLEDSAMYFCASSDRQDNEQFFGPGTRLTVL.

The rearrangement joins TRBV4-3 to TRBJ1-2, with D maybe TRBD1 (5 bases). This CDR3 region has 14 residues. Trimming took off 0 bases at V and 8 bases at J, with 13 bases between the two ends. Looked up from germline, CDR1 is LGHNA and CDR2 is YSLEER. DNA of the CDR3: TGCGCCAGCAGCCAAGATTTCCCAGGGTACGGCTACACCTTC. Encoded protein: CASSQDFPGYGYTF.